This record looks at one TCR beta chain sequence and its context. Its antigen is unknown. The data belong to a study of T cell repertoires in cytomegalovirus infection. Germline CDR1 and CDR2: MNHNS and SASEGT. The CDR3 runs 12 residues. Trimming removed 5 bases from V and 11 bases from J, with 14 bases in between. TCRdb re-analysed the reads in MiXCR, keeping a single row per CDR3 protein. The profile shows around 430,000 distinct CDR3 sequences, about 44% of them singletons. The chain links TRBV6-1 to TRBJ2-3; TRBD2 is a possible D gene (5 bases). This specimen was cultured PBMCs, taken from culture after CMV antigen stimulation. The source of this sequence is a human donor in good health (CMV status not recorded). Some clones in this sample may be carry-over from other donors' samples. The CDR3 region is CASSPQAEEQYF. The CDR3 nucleotides read TGTGCCAGCAGTCCCCAGGCGGAGGAGCAGTATTTT.